The text below deals with one TCR beta chain. The record originates from a study of T cells in localized non-small cell lung cancer. V lost 4 bases to trimming and J lost 4 bases, with 11 bases between them. The germline CDR1 and CDR2 sequences are LNHDA and SQIVND (reference sequence). The CDR3 sequence is 15 residues long. Using immunoSEQ multiplex PCR, the repertoire was profiled, and TCRdb retains in-frame clones only, with some absent. The sample records over 2,000 clones, roughly 25% being singletons. This specimen was lung tumor tissue, taken before any cancer treatment. The rearrangement joins TRBV19 to TRBJ2-6, with D possibly being TRBD1 (5 bases). The receptor's source is a woman between 35 and 75 years old with stage II lung adenocarcinoma. The chain's CDR3 is CASSTTASGANVLTF. Here the CDR3 DNA reads TGTGCCAGTAGTACGACAGCGAGCGGGGCCAACGTCCTGACTTTC.